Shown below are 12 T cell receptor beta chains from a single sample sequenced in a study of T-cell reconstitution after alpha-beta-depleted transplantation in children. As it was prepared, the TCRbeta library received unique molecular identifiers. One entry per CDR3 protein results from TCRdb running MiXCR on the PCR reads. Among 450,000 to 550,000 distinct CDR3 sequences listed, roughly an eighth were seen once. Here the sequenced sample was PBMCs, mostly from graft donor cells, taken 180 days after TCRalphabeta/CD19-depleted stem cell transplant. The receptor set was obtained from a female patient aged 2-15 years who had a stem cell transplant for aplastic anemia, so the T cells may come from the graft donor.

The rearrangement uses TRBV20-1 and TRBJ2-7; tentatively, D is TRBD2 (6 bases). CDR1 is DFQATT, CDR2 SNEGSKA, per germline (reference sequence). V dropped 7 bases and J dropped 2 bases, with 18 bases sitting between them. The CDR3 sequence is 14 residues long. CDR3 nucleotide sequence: TGCAGTGAGGCCACGGGGACTCCCCCCTACGAGCAGTACTTC. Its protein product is CSEATGTPPYEQYF.

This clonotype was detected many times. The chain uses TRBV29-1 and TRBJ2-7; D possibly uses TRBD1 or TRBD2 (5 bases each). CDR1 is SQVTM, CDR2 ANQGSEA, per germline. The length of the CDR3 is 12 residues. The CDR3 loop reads CVGRAVSGEQYV. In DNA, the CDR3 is TGCGTGGGACGAGCAGTCAGCGGCGAGCAGTACGTC.

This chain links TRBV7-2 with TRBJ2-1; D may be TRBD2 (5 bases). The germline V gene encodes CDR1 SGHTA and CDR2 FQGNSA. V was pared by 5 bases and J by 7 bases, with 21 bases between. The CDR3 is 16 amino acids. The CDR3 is CASSPHRGVLLNEQFF. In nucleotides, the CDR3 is TGTGCCAGCAGCCCGCATCGGGGTGTGCTCCTAAATGAGCAGTTCTTC.

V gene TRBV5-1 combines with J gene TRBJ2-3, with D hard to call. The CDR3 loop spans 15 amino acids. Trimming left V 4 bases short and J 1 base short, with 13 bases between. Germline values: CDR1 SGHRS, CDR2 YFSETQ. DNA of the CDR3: TGCGCCAGCAGCGTTGACGGGCCCGGCACAGATACGCAGTATTTT. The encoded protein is CASSVDGPGTDTQYF.

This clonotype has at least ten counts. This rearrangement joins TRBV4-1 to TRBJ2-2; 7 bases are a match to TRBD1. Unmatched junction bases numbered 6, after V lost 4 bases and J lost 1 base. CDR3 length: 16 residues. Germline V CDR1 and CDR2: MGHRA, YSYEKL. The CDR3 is CASSLDRALNTGELFF. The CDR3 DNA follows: TGCGCCAGCAGCCTTGACAGGGCCTTGAACACCGGGGAGCTGTTTTTT.

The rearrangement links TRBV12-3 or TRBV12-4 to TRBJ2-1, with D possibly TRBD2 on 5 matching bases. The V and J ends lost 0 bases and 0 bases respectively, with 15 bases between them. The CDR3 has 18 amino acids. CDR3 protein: CASSLAPVAPSSYNEQFF. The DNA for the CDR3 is TGTGCCAGCAGTTTAGCGCCTGTAGCGCCGAGCTCCTACAATGAGCAGTTCTTC.

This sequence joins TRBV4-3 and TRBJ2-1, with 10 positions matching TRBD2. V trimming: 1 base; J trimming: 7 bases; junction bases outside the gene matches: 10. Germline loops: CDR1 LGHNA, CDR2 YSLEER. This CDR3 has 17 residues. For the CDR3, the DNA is TGCGCCAGCAGCCAAGCCCTGACTAGCGGGCCCGCGAATGAGCAGTTCTTC. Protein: CASSQALTSGPANEQFF.

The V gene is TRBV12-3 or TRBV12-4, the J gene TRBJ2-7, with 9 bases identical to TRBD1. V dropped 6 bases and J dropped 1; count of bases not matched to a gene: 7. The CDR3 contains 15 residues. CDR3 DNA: TGTGCCAGCAGAGTAACCGGGACAGGGTCCTACGAGCAGTACTTC. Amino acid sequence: CASRVTGTGSYEQYF.

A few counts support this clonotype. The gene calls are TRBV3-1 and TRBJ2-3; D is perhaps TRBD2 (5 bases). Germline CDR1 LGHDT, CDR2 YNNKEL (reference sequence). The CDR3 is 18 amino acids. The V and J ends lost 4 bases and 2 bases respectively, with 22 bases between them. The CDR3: CASSPTSQNWGATDTQYF. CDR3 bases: TGTGCCAGCAGCCCGACCTCCCAAAACTGGGGAGCCACAGATACGCAGTATTTT.

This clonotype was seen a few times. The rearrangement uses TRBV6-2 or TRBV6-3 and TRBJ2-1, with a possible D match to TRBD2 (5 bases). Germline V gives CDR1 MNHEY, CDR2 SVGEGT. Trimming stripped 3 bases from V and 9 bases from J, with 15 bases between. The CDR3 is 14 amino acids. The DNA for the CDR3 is TGTGCCAGCAGTTATAGAATAGAAAGCGGTGAGCAGTTCTTC. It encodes CASSYRIESGEQFF.

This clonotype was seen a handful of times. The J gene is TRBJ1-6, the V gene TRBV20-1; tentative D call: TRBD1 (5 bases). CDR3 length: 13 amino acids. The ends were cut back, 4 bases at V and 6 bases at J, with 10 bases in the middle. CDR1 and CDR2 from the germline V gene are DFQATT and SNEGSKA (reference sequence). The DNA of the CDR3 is TGCAGTGCTACGGGACGAGTTAATTCACCCCTCCACTTT. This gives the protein CSATGRVNSPLHF.

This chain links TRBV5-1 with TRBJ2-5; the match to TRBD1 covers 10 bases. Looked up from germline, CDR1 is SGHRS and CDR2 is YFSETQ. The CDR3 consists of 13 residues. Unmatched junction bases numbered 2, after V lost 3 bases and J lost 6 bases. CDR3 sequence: CASSWDRGQTQYF. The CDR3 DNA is TGCGCCAGCAGCTGGGACAGGGGCCAGACCCAGTACTTC.